This is a list of T cell receptor beta chains from one sample in a study of T cells in Graves' hyperthyroidism and ophthalmopathy. A single record per CDR3 protein comes from TCRdb applying MiXCR to the multiplex PCR reads. The sample has almost 500,000 distinct CDR3 sequences; about 20% are singletons. Material for sequencing was blood. These receptors all stem from an older woman with Graves' ophthalmopathy. Each CDR3 is given with its conserved first and last residue. The D gene is left open where the match is weak. Not every row has a clone size; where given, it reads once, few, many or a size class.

size	V	D	J	CDR3	DNA
NA	TRBV9	TRBD1	TRBJ2-1	CASSVHRDREYNEQFF	TGTGCCAGCAGCGTACACCGGGACAGGGAGTACAATGAGCAGTTCTTC
few	TRBV19	TRBD1	TRBJ1-2	CASLQGPGYTF	TGTGCCAGCTTACAGGGGCCTGGCTACACCTTC
few	TRBV28	TRBD1	TRBJ2-5	CASRRQGVETQYF	TGTGCCAGCAGACGACAGGGAGTGGAGACCCAGTACTTC
NA	TRBV5-1	NA	TRBJ2-2	CASSSAWDTGELFF	TGCGCCAGCAGCTCAGCTTGGGACACCGGGGAGCTGTTTTTT
few	TRBV3-1	NA	TRBJ1-2	CASSQALPINYGYTF	TGTGCCAGCAGCCAAGCTCTTCCAATAAACTATGGCTACACCTTC
NA	TRBV5-1	NA	TRBJ2-5	CASRREKETQYF	TGCGCCAGCAGGCGGGAAAAAGAGACCCAGTACTTC
few	TRBV29-1	NA	TRBJ2-1	CSAQLDPSSYGEQFF	TGCAGCGCCCAACTTGATCCATCATCCTACGGTGAGCAGTTCTTC
few	TRBV6-1	NA	TRBJ1-1	CASSETGFWTEAFF	TGTGCCAGCAGCGAAACAGGGTTTTGGACTGAAGCTTTCTTT
many	TRBV12-3/TRBV12-4	NA	TRBJ2-1	CASSTGPSSYNEQFF	TGTGCCAGCTCGACGGGGCCGAGCTCCTACAATGAGCAGTTCTTC
many	TRBV7-2	TRBD1	TRBJ2-7	CASSVAAPGQGAPPAYEQYF	TGTGCCAGCAGCGTAGCGGCCCCGGGACAGGGGGCCCCACCCGCCTACGAGCAGTACTTC
NA	TRBV5-1	NA	TRBJ2-1	CASSLRRGGWNEQFF	TGCGCCAGCAGCTTAAGGAGGGGAGGATGGAATGAGCAGTTCTTC
NA	TRBV2	TRBD2	TRBJ2-7	CARGLAGTYNEQYF	TGTGCCAGGGGACTAGCCGGAACCTACAATGAGCAGTACTTC
few	TRBV3-1	NA	TRBJ1-1	CASSLGVGENTEAFF	TGTGCCAGCAGCCTCGGGGTGGGTGAGAACACTGAAGCTTTCTTT
few	TRBV9	NA	TRBJ2-7	CASSPHRDYEQYF	TGTGCCAGCAGCCCCCACCGGGACTACGAGCAGTACTTC
many	TRBV20-1	TRBD2	TRBJ2-3	CSALGLAGSTDTQYF	TGCAGTGCCCTCGGACTAGCGGGATCCACAGATACGCAGTATTTT
NA	TRBV12-3/TRBV12-4	NA	TRBJ1-1	CASRSGGGRAFF	TGTGCCAGCCGCTCTGGGGGGGGCCGAGCTTTCTTT
few	TRBV19	NA	TRBJ1-2	CASSTPSTGNYGYTF	TGTGCCAGTAGTACCCCCTCGACAGGAAACTATGGCTACACCTTC
many	TRBV28	TRBD2	TRBJ2-3	CASSSPSGPLADTQYF	TGTGCCAGCAGTAGCCCTAGCGGCCCTTTAGCAGATACGCAGTATTTT
many	TRBV27	NA	TRBJ2-5	CASSLSVTYQETQYF	TGTGCCAGCAGTTTATCCGTGACATACCAAGAGACCCAGTACTTC
NA	TRBV20-1	TRBD1	TRBJ2-7	CSARGTGALYEQYF	TGCAGTGCTAGAGGTACAGGGGCTCTCTACGAGCAGTACTTC
few	TRBV6-1	NA	TRBJ1-5	CASIGRGSRTFRNQPQHF	TGTGCCAGCATCGGCCGCGGCTCCAGGACGTTTCGCAATCAGCCCCAGCATTTT
NA	TRBV4-1	NA	TRBJ2-3	CASSQDSDSPSTDTQYF	TGCGCCAGCAGCCAAGATTCGGACTCTCCCTCCACAGATACGCAGTATTTT
few	TRBV15	TRBD1	TRBJ2-1	CATSRAGTGSGEQFF	TGTGCCACCAGCAGAGCCGGGACAGGGTCGGGAGAGCAGTTCTTC
many	TRBV6-2/TRBV6-3	NA	TRBJ1-1	CASSYSFWEVSTEAFF	TGTGCCAGCAGTTACTCTTTTTGGGAAGTTAGCACTGAAGCTTTCTTT
few	TRBV9	TRBD1	TRBJ1-2	CASQGVGTGYDGYTF	TGTGCCAGCCAAGGTGTAGGGACAGGGTACGATGGCTACACCTTC
many	TRBV6-1	TRBD1	TRBJ1-1	CASSRDRLNTEAFF	TGTGCCAGCAGCCGGGACAGATTGAACACTGAAGCTTTCTTT
NA	TRBV3-1	TRBD2	TRBJ2-2	CASSQDDGTSATGGELFF	TGTGCCAGCAGCCAAGATGACGGGACTAGCGCAACAGGCGGGGAGCTGTTTTTT
many	TRBV7-2	NA	TRBJ2-3	CASSFSPPPDTQYF	TGTGCCAGCAGCTTCAGCCCCCCCCCGGATACGCAGTATTTT
many	TRBV12-3/TRBV12-4	TRBD1	TRBJ2-5	CASRKTGEETQYF	TGTGCCAGCAGGAAGACAGGGGAAGAGACCCAGTACTTC
many	TRBV28	TRBD1	TRBJ2-2	CASSPSGTANTGELFF	TGTGCCAGCAGTCCGTCCGGGACAGCGAACACCGGGGAGCTGTTTTTT
few	TRBV19	NA	TRBJ1-5	CASSPTDRRGGNQPQHF	TGTGCCAGTAGTCCAACCGACAGGAGGGGCGGCAATCAGCCCCAGCATTTT
many	TRBV6-5	NA	TRBJ1-1	CASSYPPLTVNTEAFF	TGTGCCAGCAGTTACCCACCTTTGACGGTGAACACTGAAGCTTTCTTT
NA	TRBV3-1	NA	TRBJ1-2	CASSQEISGYTF	TGTGCCAGCAGCCAAGAAATCTCTGGCTACACCTTC
many	TRBV7-2	NA	TRBJ2-5	CASSLLWGETQYF	TGTGCCAGCAGCTTACTGTGGGGAGAGACCCAGTACTTC
NA	TRBV7-8	NA	TRBJ2-1	CASSLGRREQFF	TGTGCCAGCAGCTTAGGAAGGCGGGAGCAGTTCTTC
NA	TRBV20-1	TRBD2	TRBJ2-3	CSARTSGRAAGTQYF	TGCAGTGCTCGGACTAGCGGGAGGGCAGCTGGTACGCAGTATTTT
NA	TRBV9	TRBD2	TRBJ2-1	CASSAAIAGSYNEQFF	TGTGCCAGCAGCGCTGCGATAGCGGGATCCTACAATGAGCAGTTCTTC
few	TRBV7-9	NA	TRBJ1-2	CASSLDGADRGYTF	TGTGCCAGCAGCTTGGACGGGGCCGACCGCGGCTACACCTTC
NA	TRBV5-1	NA	TRBJ2-7	CASSLEGWDEQYF	TGCGCCAGCAGCTTGGAAGGGTGGGACGAGCAGTACTTC
NA	TRBV3-1	NA	TRBJ2-3	CANSQEDRGQFSTDTQYF	TGTGCCAACAGCCAGGAAGACCGGGGGCAATTTAGCACAGATACGCAGTATTTT
many	TRBV28	NA	TRBJ1-5	CASSKSQRPQHF	TGTGCCAGCAGTAAGTCCCAACGCCCCCAGCATTTT
NA	TRBV7-2	NA	TRBJ2-1	CASSYYINEQFF	TGTGCCAGCAGCTACTACATCAATGAGCAGTTCTTC